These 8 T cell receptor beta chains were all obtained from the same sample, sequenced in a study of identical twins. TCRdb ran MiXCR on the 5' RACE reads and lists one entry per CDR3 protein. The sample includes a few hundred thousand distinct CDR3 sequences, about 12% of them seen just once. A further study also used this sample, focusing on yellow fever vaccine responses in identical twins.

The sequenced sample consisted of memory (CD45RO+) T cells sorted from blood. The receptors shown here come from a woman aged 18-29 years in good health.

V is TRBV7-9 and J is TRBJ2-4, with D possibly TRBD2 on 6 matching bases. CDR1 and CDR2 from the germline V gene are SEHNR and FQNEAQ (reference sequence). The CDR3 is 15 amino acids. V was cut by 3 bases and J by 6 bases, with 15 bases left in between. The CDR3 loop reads CASSFWTETRNIQYF. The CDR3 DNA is TGTGCCAGCAGCTTCTGGACCGAGACTAGAAACATTCAGTACTTC.

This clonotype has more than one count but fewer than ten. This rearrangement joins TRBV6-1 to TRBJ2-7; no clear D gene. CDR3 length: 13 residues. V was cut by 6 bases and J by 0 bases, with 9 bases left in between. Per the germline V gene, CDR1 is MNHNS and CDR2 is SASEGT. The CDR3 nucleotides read TGTGCCAGCAGGGACGGGTCCTCCTACGAGCAGTACTTC. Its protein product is CASRDGSSYEQYF.

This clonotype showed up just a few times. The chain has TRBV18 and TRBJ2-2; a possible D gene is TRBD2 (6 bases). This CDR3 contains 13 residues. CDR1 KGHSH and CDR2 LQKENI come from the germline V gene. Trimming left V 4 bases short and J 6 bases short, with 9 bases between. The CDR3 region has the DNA TGTGCCAGCTCACAACTAGCTTCCGGGGAGCTGTTTTTT. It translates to CASSQLASGELFF.

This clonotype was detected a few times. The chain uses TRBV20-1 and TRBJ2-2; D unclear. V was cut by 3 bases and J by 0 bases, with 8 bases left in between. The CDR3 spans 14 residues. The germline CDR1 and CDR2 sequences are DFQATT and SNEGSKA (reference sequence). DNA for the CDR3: TGCAGTGCTAGGTGGCAGCCGAACACCGGGGAGCTGTTTTTT. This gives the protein CSARWQPNTGELFF.

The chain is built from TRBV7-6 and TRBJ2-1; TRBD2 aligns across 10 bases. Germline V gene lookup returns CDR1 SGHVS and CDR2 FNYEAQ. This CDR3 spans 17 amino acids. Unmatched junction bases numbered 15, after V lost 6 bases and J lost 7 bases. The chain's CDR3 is CASSSIPLAGVGNEQFF. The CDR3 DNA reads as TGTGCCAGCAGTTCTATCCCCCTAGCGGGGGTGGGGAATGAGCAGTTCTTC.

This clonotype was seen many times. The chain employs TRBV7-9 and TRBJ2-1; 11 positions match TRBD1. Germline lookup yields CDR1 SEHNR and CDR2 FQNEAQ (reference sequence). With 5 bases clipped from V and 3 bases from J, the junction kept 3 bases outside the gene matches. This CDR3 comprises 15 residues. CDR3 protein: CASSAGTGGYNEQFF. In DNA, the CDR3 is TGTGCCAGCAGCGCCGGGACAGGGGGCTACAATGAGCAGTTCTTC.

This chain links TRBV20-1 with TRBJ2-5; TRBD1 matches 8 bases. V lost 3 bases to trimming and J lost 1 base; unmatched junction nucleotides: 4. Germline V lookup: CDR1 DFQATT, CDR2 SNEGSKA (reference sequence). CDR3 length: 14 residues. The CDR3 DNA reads TGCAGTGCTAGCAAGGACAGGGCCCAAGAGACCCAGTACTTC. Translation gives CSASKDRAQETQYF.

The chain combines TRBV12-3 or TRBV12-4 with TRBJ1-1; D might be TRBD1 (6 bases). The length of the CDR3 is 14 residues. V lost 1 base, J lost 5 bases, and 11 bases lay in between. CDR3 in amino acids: CASSLGTVGTEAFF. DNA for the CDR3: TGTGCCAGCAGTTTAGGGACAGTGGGGACTGAAGCTTTCTTT.